The subject of this entry is one T cell receptor (beta chain). This record comes from a study of blood T cell repertoires in COVID-19. As for the study in general: T cells, B-cell-depleted T cells, or PBMCs provided the cDNA or gDNA that served as material.

CDR3 length: 13 amino acids. J lost 11 bases, V lost 6 bases, and 7 bases had no gene match. CDR1 is MDHEN and CDR2 is SYDVKM in the germline V gene. Cohort assignment relied on participant-reported clinical history. Shortly before study entry, within 2 weeks, exposed participants had met a COVID-19 case. Sequenced by immunoSEQ multiplex PCR; TCRdb stores in-frame clones only, minus some. The sample records 200,000 or so clones, approximately 83% being singletons. The sequence was obtained from a woman in her forties or fifties who had been exposed to COVID-19. This sequence joins TRBV28 and TRBJ1-5; TRBD1 matches at 10 bases. Sequenced material: PBMCs or T cells enriched from blood (not recorded which). The CDR3 nucleotides read TGTGCCAGCAGATCGGGACAGGGGCACGCCCAGCATTTT. This sequence encodes CASRSGQGHAQHF.